The entry below gives a single T cell receptor (beta chain) sequence along with its context. This CDR3 is built from 14 residues. Germline loops: CDR1 KGHDR, CDR2 SFDVKD. The ends were cut back, 0 bases at V and 1 base at J, with 5 bases in the middle. The data stem from a study of blood T cell repertoires in COVID-19. The overall study: PBMCs, B-cell-depleted T cells, or T cells were the source of the cDNA or gDNA that made up the material.

Participant ages covered about 18 to 89 years across approximately 25 US areas. Donors in Cohort 3 counted as recovered after two negative PCRs, clearance, or symptom resolution. The repertoire was sequenced with immunoSEQ multiplex PCR; TCRdb's copy has only in-frame clones and lacks some. The sample yields about half a million clones, around 85% seen once. This TCR was recovered from a woman in her fifties or sixties who had recovered from COVID-19. The specimen was PBMCs or T cells enriched from blood (not recorded which). This sequence joins TRBV24-1 and TRBJ1-2; D remains unclear. This CDR3 is CATSDLSINYGYTF. As DNA, the CDR3 is TGTGCCACCAGTGATTTGAGCATTAACTATGGCTACACCTTC.